These 29 T cell receptor beta chains originate from one sample sequenced in a study of T cell responses to AZD1222 COVID-19 vaccine. Here immunoSEQ multiplex PCR was the method, and the copy in TCRdb shows in-frame clones only, minus some. Here the sample spans roughly 200,000 clones, approximately 86% being singletons. The material was peripheral blood, obtained on day 0 of AZD1222 vaccination. Receptor source: an adult in good health.

V gene TRBV15 combines with J gene TRBJ2-1; 8 nucleotides agree with TRBD1. The V and J ends lost 3 bases and 10 bases, in that order; junction bases with no gene match: 5. This CDR3 spans 13 amino acids. Germline CDR1 and CDR2: LNHNV and YYDKDF (reference sequence). In DNA form, the CDR3 reads TGTGCCACCAGCAGGGACAGGGAGTACGAGCAGTTCTTC. Translated, it gives CATSRDREYEQFF. The full variable domain, with the rest looked up from reference TRBV15 and TRBJ2-1, is DAMVIQNPRYQVTQFGKPVTLSCSQTLNHNVMYWYQQKSSQAPKLLFHYYDKDFNNEADTPDNFQSRRPNTSFCFLDIRSPGLGDTAMYLCATSRDREYEQFFGPGTRLTVL.

The chain joins TRBV14 to TRBJ1-5; tentative D call: TRBD1 (5 bases). Germline CDR1 reads SGHDN; CDR2 reads FVKESK. Trimming stripped 6 bases from V and 4 bases from J, with 16 bases between. This CDR3 contains 15 residues. CDR3 region: CASSLSGTSNQPQHF. The CDR3 coding sequence is TGTGCCAGCAGTTTGAGCGGGACCTCTAATCAGCCCCAGCATTTT.

The genes are TRBV4-2 and TRBJ2-7, with 10 bases identical to TRBD2. The CDR3 contains 15 residues. After removal of 3 bases from V and 3 bases from J, the junction contained 5 bases not matched to a gene. The germline CDR1 and CDR2 sequences are LGHNA and YNFKEQ. The CDR3 is CASSQGLAGVYEQYF. In nucleotides, the CDR3 is TGTGCCAGCAGCCAGGGGCTAGCGGGGGTCTACGAGCAGTACTTC.

V gene TRBV30 combines with J gene TRBJ2-2; D remains unclear. Germline-derived CDR1 and CDR2 are GTSNPN and SVGIG (reference sequence). Trimming took off 4 bases at V and 8 bases at J, with 8 bases between the two ends. The CDR3 extends over 11 amino acids. CDR3 in amino acids: CAWTVSGELFF. The CDR3 coding sequence is TGTGCCTGGACCGTTTCTGGGGAGCTGTTTTTT.

The genes are TRBV29-1 and TRBJ1-1, with 8 bases that match TRBD1. Germline V gene sequence: CDR1 SQVTM, CDR2 ANQGSEA. CDR3 length: 16 amino acids. The trim removed 4 bases at V and 0 bases at J, leaving 10 bases unmatched. The CDR3, as DNA: TGCAGCGTTGTGTCCCGGACAGGGCCTATGAACACTGAAGCTTTCTTT. Protein sequence: CSVVSRTGPMNTEAFF.

The chain combines TRBV28 with TRBJ2-5; D is ambiguous. Trimming took 6 bases from V and 5 from J, leaving 7 bases between them. This CDR3 is 11 amino acids long. Germline V CDR1 and CDR2: MDHEN, SYDVKM. This CDR3 is CASSFRETQYF. CDR3 in DNA: TGTGCCAGCAGCTTCAGGGAGACCCAGTACTTC.

The chain carries TRBV6-2 or TRBV6-3 and TRBJ2-7; D unresolved. Between the trimmed V and J ends, which lost 6 bases and 6 bases, there was a span of 24 bases. Germline CDR1 reads MNHEY; CDR2 reads SVGEGT. The CDR3 is made up of 16 amino acids. CDR3 nucleotide sequence: TGTGCCAGCAGCCCGAGACCCGGCAGGACCCCTTCCGAGCAGTACTTC. Encoded protein: CASSPRPGRTPSEQYF.

The rearrangement links TRBV29-1 to TRBJ2-7; weak D call: TRBD2 (6 bases). Deletions cut 6 bases from V and 2 bases from J, with 11 bases between. The CDR3 has 12 amino acids. From germline, CDR1 is SQVTM and CDR2 ANQGSEA. CDR3 sequence (DNA): TGCAGCGTCGCGGAGGGCGCCTACGAGCAGTACTTC. Its protein is CSVAEGAYEQYF.

The chain has TRBV7-9 and TRBJ1-5; unclear D gene. This CDR3 has 13 residues. Trimming took 7 bases from V and 4 from J, leaving 11 bases between them. Germline-derived CDR1 and CDR2 are SEHNR and FQNEAQ (reference sequence). CDR3: CASTAFANQPQHF. The CDR3 DNA reads as TGTGCCAGCACCGCTTTTGCTAATCAGCCCCAGCATTTT.

V gene TRBV19 combines with J gene TRBJ1-1, with a possible D match to TRBD1 (6 bases). Trimming removed 7 bases from V and 7 bases from J, with 16 bases in between. The CDR3 has 13 amino acids. CDR1 is LNHDA and CDR2 is SQIVND in the germline V gene (reference sequence). The CDR3 is CASTPTGSGEAFF. CDR3 DNA: TGTGCCAGTACCCCGACAGGCTCAGGTGAAGCTTTCTTT.

This clone was observed once. The chain has TRBV27 and TRBJ1-2; 8 nucleotides line up with TRBD1. Per germline, CDR1 MNHEY and CDR2 SMNVEV (reference sequence). The CDR3 is made up of 13 amino acids. V was pared by 3 bases and J by 8 bases, with 5 bases of the junction left unmatched. CDR3 DNA: TGTGCCAGCAGTTTTGGCAGGGGGCAAGGCTACACCTTC. It is translated as CASSFGRGQGYTF.

The rearrangement links TRBV5-6 to TRBJ2-7, with TRBD1 identical over 9 bases. The CDR3 covers 15 residues. Germline values: CDR1 SGHDT, CDR2 YYEEEE. Trimming removed 5 bases from V and 0 bases from J; junction bases left unmatched: 6. The CDR3 loop is CASSSQGASSYEQYF. CDR3 coding DNA: TGTGCCAGCAGTTCACAGGGGGCGAGCTCCTACGAGCAGTACTTC.

Comment on this clone: One junction end does not reproduce the germline sequence, and a read error may be involved. This chain links TRBV7-6 with TRBJ2-1, with TRBD2 identical over 14 bases. Per germline, CDR1 SGHVS and CDR2 FNYEAQ. This CDR3 contains 19 residues. The CDR3 reads CASSVAGTSGGLTYNEQFF. CDR3 DNA: TGTGCCAGCAGCGTAGCCGGGACTAGCGGGGGCCTGACCTACAATGAGCAGTTCTTC.

This clone was seen once. Other DNA sequences in this specimen translate into the identical CDR3. The chain has TRBV27 and TRBJ1-2; D perhaps matches TRBD1 (5 bases). The ends were cut back, 3 bases at V and 7 bases at J, with 12 bases in the middle. Germline CDR1 is MNHEY and CDR2 is SMNVEV (reference sequence). The CDR3 loop spans 13 amino acids. The CDR3 sequence is CASSFNQGSGYTF. The CDR3 bases are TGTGCCAGCAGTTTTAATCAGGGTTCTGGCTACACCTTC.

This chain joins TRBV6-1 and TRBJ1-6; unclear D gene. V lost 3 bases to trimming and J lost 10 bases, with 16 bases between them. The CDR3 is made up of 15 amino acids. Looked up from germline, CDR1 is MNHNS and CDR2 is SASEGT. CDR3 region: CASSDPTLSLSPLHF. The CDR3, as DNA: TGTGCCAGCAGTGATCCTACCCTAAGTTTGTCACCCCTCCACTTT.

The rearrangement uses TRBV25-1 and TRBJ2-5; 7 nucleotides line up with TRBD2. The V segment lost 2 bases and the J segment 2 bases; nucleotides outside the gene matches: 8. CDR3 length: 16 amino acids. Germline V CDR1 and CDR2: MGHDK, SYGVNS. CDR3 DNA: TGTGCCAGCAGTGAAGGCGGGGAGGGTCGGCAAGAGACCCAGTACTTC. This sequence encodes CASSEGGEGRQETQYF.

This rearrangement joins TRBV6-2 or TRBV6-3 to TRBJ1-6; D is undetermined. There are 12 residues in the CDR3. CDR1 is MNHEY and CDR2 is SVGEGT in the germline V gene. Between the trimmed V and J ends, which lost 0 bases and 11 bases, there was a span of 5 bases. CDR3 coding DNA: TGTGCCAGCAGTTACTCGGAGGCACCCCTCCACTTT. This codes for CASSYSEAPLHF.

This chain uses TRBV2 with TRBJ2-1; D uncertain. The germline V gene encodes CDR1 SNHLY and CDR2 FYNNEI. The CDR3 has 15 residues. The V end lost 7 bases, the J end lost 4 bases, and 17 bases lay between the germline ends. In nucleotides, the CDR3 is TGTGCCAGCACCCCCGGTGGGAACAGATACAATGAGCAGTTCTTC. The encoded protein is CASTPGGNRYNEQFF. The full variable domain, with the rest looked up from reference TRBV2 and TRBJ2-1, is EPEVTQTPSHQVTQMGQEVILRCVPISNHLYFYWYRQILGQKVEFLVSFYNNEISEKSEIFDDQFSVERPDGSNFTLKIRSTKLEDSAMYFCASTPGGNRYNEQFFGPGTRLTVL.

J is TRBJ1-3 and V is TRBV24-1, with D tentatively TRBD1 (5 bases). The CDR3 is 17 amino acids. In germline, CDR1 is KGHDR, CDR2 SFDVKD. Deletions cut 1 base from V and 0 bases from J, with 12 bases between. Written as DNA, the CDR3 is TGTGCCACCAGTGATTTAAAGGGGCTGAGCTCTGGAAACACCATATATTTT. It translates to CATSDLKGLSSGNTIYF.

V and J are TRBV19 and TRBJ1-1; D call uncertain. Trimming took 3 bases from V and 1 from J, leaving 6 bases between them. The CDR3 length is 13 residues. Germline V gives CDR1 LNHDA, CDR2 SQIVND (reference sequence). The CDR3 nucleotides are TGTGCCAGTAGTATGCGGGCGAACACTGAAGCTTTCTTT. It encodes CASSMRANTEAFF.

The CDR3 loop is CASRVATNEKLFF. The CDR3 region has the DNA TGTGCCAGCAGGGTAGCAACTAATGAAAAACTGTTTTTT. The chain couples TRBV7-8 to TRBJ1-4, with D unresolved. V was trimmed by 6 bases and J by 0 bases, leaving 5 bases between them. Germline CDR1 SGHVS, CDR2 FQNEAQ. The CDR3 is made up of 13 amino acids.

The chain joins TRBV3-1 (or the pseudogene TRBV3-2) to TRBJ1-2; 8 nucleotides line up with TRBD1. The germline gives CDR1 LGHDT, CDR2 YNNKEL (reference sequence). CDR3 length: 14 amino acids. The V segment lost 4 bases and the J segment 8 bases; nucleotides outside the gene matches: 9. The CDR3 DNA reads as TGTGCCAGCAGCCCCATGGACAGGGCTGGAGGCTACACCTTC. This codes for CASSPMDRAGGYTF.

The chain has TRBV6-5 and TRBJ2-5; D remains ambiguous. Germline-derived CDR1 and CDR2 are MNHEY and SVGAGI. The CDR3 consists of 13 residues. V lost 0 bases and J 1 base, leaving 3 bases between the germline ends. The CDR3 DNA reads TGTGCCAGCAGTTACTCGATCCAAGAGACCCAGTACTTC. Protein: CASSYSIQETQYF.

Only one count was recorded for this clone. The CDR3 DNA is TGCGCCAGCAGCATACAGGTTAACTATGGCTACACCTTC. This gives the protein CASSIQVNYGYTF. This chain uses TRBV5-1 with TRBJ1-2; perhaps TRBD1 as D (5 bases). The germline CDR1 and CDR2 sequences are SGHRS and YFSETQ. This CDR3 spans 13 amino acids. Trimming shortened V by 4 bases and J by 1 base, and 8 bases separated the two germline ends.

Written as DNA, the CDR3 is TGTGCCAGCAGTCGGGGGGCAGTTAGCTCCTACGAGCAGTACTTC. Translating gives CASSRGAVSSYEQYF. This chain links TRBV7-9 with TRBJ2-7; maybe TRBD2 (7 bases). V was trimmed by 6 bases and J by 0 bases, leaving 15 bases between them. This CDR3 is 15 amino acids long. Per germline, CDR1 SEHNR and CDR2 FQNEAQ (reference sequence).

This clone was counted a single time. The chain combines TRBV4-3 with TRBJ2-2; no clear D. V lost 1 base and J 2 bases, leaving 5 bases between the germline ends. Germline V gives CDR1 LGHNA, CDR2 YSLEER. This CDR3 is built from 14 residues. CDR3 bases: TGCGCCAGCAGCCAAGGGAGCAACACCGGGGAGCTGTTTTTT. Protein: CASSQGSNTGELFF.

The chain combines TRBV19 with TRBJ1-1; D uncertain. Trimming took 2 bases from V and 3 from J, leaving 10 bases between them. Germline V CDR1 and CDR2: LNHDA, SQIVND (reference sequence). The CDR3 has 14 residues. Here the CDR3 DNA reads TGTGCCAGTAGTATAAGGAAAGGCTACACTGAAGCTTTCTTT. This encodes CASSIRKGYTEAFF.

The CDR3 is CASSIARVTGELFF. The CDR3 DNA follows: TGTGCCAGTAGTATAGCGAGGGTCACCGGGGAGCTGTTTTTT. The V and J genes are TRBV19 and TRBJ2-2; D possibly corresponds to TRBD2 (5 bases). The CDR3 runs to 14 residues. Between the trimmed V and J ends, which lost 1 base and 4 bases, there was a span of 7 bases. CDR1 is LNHDA and CDR2 is SQIVND in the germline V gene (reference sequence).

Worth noting for this clone: This sample includes further DNA sequences coding for the same CDR3. The V call is TRBV6-6, the J call TRBJ1-1; no reliable D call. V lost 2 bases and J lost 2, with 6 bases in between. The CDR3 extends over 13 amino acids. The germline gives CDR1 MNHNY, CDR2 SVGAGI (reference sequence). DNA for the CDR3: TGTGCCAGCAGTTACGGCAGTAACACTGAAGCTTTCTTT. Translation: CASSYGSNTEAFF.